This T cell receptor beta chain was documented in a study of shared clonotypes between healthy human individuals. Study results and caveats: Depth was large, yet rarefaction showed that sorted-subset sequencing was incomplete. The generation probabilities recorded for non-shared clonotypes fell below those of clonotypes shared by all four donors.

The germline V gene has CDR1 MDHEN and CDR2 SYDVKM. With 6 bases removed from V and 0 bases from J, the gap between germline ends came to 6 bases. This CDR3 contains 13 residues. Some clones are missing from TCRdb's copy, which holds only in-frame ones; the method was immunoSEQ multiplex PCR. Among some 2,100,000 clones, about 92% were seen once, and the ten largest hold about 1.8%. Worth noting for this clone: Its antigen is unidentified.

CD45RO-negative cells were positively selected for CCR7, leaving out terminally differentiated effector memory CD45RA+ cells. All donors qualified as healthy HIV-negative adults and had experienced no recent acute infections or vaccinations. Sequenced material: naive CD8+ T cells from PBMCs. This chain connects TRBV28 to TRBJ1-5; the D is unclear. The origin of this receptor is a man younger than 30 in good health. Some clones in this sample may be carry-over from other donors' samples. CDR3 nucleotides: TGTGCCAGCAGAAGTCATAGCAATCAGCCCCAGCATTTT. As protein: CASRSHSNQPQHF.